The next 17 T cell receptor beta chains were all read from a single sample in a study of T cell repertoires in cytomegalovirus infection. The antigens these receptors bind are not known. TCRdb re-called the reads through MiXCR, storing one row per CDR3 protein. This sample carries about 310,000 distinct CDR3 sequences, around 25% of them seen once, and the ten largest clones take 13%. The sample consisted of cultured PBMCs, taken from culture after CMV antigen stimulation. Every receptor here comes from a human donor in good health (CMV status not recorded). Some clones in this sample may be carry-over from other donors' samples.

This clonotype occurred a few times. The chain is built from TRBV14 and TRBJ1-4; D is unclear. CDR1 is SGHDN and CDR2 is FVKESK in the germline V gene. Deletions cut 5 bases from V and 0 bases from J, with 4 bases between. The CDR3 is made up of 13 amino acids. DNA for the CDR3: TGTGCCAGCAGCAGAGCAACTAATGAAAAACTGTTTTTT. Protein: CASSRATNEKLFF.

The CDR3 region is CASSQPGSGGTQYF. The CDR3 DNA follows: TGCGCCAGCAGCCAACCCGGGTCCGGGGGTACGCAGTATTTT. The genes are TRBV4-3 and TRBJ2-3; D might be TRBD2 (6 bases). From germline, CDR1 is LGHNA and CDR2 YSLEER. V dropped 2 bases and J dropped 8 bases, with 14 bases sitting between them. The CDR3 consists of 14 residues.

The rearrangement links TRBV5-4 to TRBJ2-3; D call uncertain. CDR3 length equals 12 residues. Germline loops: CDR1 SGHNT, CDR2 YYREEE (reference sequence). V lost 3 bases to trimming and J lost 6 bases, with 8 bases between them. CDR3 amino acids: CASSSIGDTQYF. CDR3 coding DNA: TGTGCCAGCAGCTCAATTGGGGATACGCAGTATTTT.

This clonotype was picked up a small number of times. This chain's CDR3 is CASGTLFSGRFF. The DNA of the CDR3 is TGTGCTAGTGGTACCCTTTTTAGCGGGAGATTCTTC. The chain recombines TRBV12-5 with TRBJ2-1; 9 bases line up with TRBD2. V lost 5 bases and J lost 16; bases outside the gene matches: 9. Germline lookup yields CDR1 LGHNT and CDR2 FRNRAP. The CDR3 has 12 amino acids.

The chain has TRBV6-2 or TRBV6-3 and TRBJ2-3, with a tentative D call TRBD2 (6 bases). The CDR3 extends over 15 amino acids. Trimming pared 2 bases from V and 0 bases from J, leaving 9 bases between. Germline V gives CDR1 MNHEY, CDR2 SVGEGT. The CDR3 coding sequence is TGTGCCAGCAGTTACGGCGGGATTAGCACAGATACGCAGTATTTT. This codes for CASSYGGISTDTQYF.

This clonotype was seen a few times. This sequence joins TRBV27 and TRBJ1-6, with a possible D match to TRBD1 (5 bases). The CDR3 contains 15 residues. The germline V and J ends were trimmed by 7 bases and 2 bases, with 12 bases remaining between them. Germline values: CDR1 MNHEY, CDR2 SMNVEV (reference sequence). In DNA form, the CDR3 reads TGTGCCAGCAAGAGGGGCGCGACCTATAATTCACCCCTCCACTTT. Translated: CASKRGATYNSPLHF.

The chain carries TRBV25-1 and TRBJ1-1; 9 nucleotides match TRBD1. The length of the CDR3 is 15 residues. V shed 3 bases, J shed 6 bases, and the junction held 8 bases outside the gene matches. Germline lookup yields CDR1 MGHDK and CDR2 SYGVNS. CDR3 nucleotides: TGTGCCAGCAGTGACCATACAGGGGGCTACGCTGAAGCTTTCTTT. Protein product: CASSDHTGGYAEAFF.

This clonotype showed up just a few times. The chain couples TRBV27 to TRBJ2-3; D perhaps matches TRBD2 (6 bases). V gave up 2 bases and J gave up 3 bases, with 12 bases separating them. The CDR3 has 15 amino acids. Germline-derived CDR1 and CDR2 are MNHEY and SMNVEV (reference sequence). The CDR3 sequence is CASSLMGGATDTQYF. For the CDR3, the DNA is TGTGCCAGCAGTTTAATGGGGGGAGCGACAGATACGCAGTATTTT.

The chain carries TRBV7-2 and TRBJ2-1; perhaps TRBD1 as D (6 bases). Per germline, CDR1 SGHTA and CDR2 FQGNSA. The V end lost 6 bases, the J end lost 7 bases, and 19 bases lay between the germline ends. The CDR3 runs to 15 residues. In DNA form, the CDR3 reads TGTGCCAGCAGGCCAGGGGCGAGGGTCATGAATGAGCAGTTCTTC. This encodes CASRPGARVMNEQFF.

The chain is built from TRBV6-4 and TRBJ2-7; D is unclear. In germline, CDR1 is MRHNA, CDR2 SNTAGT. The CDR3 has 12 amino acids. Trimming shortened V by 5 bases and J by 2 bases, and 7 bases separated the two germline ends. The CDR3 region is CASSWLPYEQYV. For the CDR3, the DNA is TGTGCCAGCAGTTGGCTTCCCTACGAGCAGTACGTC.

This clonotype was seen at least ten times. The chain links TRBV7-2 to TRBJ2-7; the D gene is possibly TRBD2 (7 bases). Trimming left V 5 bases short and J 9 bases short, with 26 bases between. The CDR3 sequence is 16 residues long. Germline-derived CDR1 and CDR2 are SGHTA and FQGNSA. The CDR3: CASSQDRRGRNSGQYF. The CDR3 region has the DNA TGTGCCAGCAGCCAGGACCGGCGGGGGCGGAATTCGGGGCAGTACTTC.

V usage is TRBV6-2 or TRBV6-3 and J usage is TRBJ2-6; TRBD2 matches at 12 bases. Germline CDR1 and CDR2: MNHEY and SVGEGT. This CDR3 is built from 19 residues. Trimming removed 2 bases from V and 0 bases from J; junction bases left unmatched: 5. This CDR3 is CASSYTASGRASGANVLTF. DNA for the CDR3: TGTGCCAGCAGTTACACGGCTAGCGGGAGGGCCTCTGGGGCCAACGTCCTGACTTTC.

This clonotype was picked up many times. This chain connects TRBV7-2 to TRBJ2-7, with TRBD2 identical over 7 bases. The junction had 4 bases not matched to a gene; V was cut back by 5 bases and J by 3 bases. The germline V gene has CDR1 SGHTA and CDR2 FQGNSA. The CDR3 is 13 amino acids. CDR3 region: CASSARTSYEQYF. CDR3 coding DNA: TGTGCCAGCAGCGCCCGGACTAGCTACGAGCAGTACTTC. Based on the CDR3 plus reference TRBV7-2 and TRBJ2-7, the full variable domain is GAGVSQSPSNKVTEKGKDVELRCDPISGHTALYWYRQSLGQGLEFLIYFQGNSAPDKSGLPSDRFSAERTGGSVSTLTIQRTQQEDSAVYLCASSARTSYEQYFGPGTRLTVT.

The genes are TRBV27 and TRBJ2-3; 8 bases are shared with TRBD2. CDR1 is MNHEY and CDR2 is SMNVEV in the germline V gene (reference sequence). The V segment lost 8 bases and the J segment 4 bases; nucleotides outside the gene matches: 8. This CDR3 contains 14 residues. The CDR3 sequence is CASGQAGVSDTQYF. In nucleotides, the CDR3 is TGTGCCAGCGGTCAAGCGGGAGTCTCAGATACGCAGTATTTT.

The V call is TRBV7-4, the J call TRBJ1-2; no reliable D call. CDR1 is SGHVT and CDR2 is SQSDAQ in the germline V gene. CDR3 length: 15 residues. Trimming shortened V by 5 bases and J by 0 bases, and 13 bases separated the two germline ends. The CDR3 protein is CASSLQSLSNYGYTF. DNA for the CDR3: TGTGCCAGCAGCCTCCAAAGTCTATCTAACTATGGCTACACCTTC. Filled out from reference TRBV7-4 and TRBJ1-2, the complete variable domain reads GAGVSQSPRYKVAKRGRDVALRCDSISGHVTLYWYRQTLGQGSEVLTYSQSDAQRDKSGRPSGRFSAERPERSVSTLKIQRTEQGDSAVYLCASSLQSLSNYGYTFGSGTRLTVV.

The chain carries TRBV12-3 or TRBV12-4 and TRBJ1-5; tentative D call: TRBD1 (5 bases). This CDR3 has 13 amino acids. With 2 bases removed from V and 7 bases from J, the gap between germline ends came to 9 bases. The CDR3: CASSLQGYQPQHF. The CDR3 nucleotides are TGTGCCAGCAGTTTACAGGGATACCAGCCCCAGCATTTT.

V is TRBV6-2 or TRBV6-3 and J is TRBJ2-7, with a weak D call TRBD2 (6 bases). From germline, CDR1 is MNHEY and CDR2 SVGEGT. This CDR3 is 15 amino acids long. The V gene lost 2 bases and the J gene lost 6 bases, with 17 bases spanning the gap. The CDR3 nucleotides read TGTGCCAGCAGTTACGCCCCGCAGGGAGGACGCGAGCAGTACTTC. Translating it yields CASSYAPQGGREQYF.